This T cell receptor beta chain stems from a study of blood T cell repertoires in COVID-19. Study details: Spain, Italy and the United States supplied samples that represented acute and convalescent COVID-19. In each case, the material was cDNA or gDNA derived from T cells, B-cell-depleted T cells, or PBMCs.

Sequenced by immunoSEQ multiplex PCR; TCRdb stores in-frame clones only, minus some. The sample consists of fewer than 90,000 clones, about 90% of them appearing once. This CDR3 is 14 amino acids long. V was pared by 6 bases and J by 2 bases, with 14 bases between. CDR1 SGHRS and CDR2 YFSETQ come from the germline V gene. The sample taken for sequencing was peripheral blood. The rearrangement uses TRBV5-1 and TRBJ1-2; D is possibly TRBD1 (6 bases). The clonotype was recovered from a woman older than 75 with active COVID-19. CDR3 sequence: CASKPGHLNYGYTF. The CDR3 DNA is TGCGCCAGCAAGCCGGGACATTTAAACTATGGCTACACCTTC.